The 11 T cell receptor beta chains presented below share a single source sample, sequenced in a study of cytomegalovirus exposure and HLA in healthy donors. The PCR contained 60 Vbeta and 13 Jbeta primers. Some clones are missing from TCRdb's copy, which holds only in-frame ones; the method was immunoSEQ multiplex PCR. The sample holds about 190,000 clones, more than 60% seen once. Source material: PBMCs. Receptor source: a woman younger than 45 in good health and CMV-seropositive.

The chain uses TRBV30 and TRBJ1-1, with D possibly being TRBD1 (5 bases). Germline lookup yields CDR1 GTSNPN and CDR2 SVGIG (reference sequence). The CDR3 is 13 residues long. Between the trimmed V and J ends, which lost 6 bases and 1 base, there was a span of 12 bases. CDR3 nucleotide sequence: TGTGCCTGCAAATCAGACAGGAACACTGAAGCTTTCTTT. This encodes CACKSDRNTEAFF.

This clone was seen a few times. This chain's CDR3 is CASSEAQGGGSYEQYF. For the CDR3, the DNA is TGTGCCAGCAGTGAAGCGCAAGGCGGGGGTTCCTACGAGCAGTACTTC. This chain joins TRBV6-1 and TRBJ2-7, with 7 bases identical to TRBD2. Per the germline V gene, CDR1 is MNHNS and CDR2 is SASEGT. V shed 0 bases, J shed 1 base, and the junction held 6 bases outside the gene matches. This CDR3 spans 16 amino acids.

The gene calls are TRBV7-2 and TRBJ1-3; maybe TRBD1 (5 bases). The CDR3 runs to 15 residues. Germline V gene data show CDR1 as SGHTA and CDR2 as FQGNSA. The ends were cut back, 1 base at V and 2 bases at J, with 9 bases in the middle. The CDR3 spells CASSLGTLPGNTIYF. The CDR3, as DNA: TGTGCCAGCAGCTTAGGGACACTCCCTGGAAACACCATATATTTT.

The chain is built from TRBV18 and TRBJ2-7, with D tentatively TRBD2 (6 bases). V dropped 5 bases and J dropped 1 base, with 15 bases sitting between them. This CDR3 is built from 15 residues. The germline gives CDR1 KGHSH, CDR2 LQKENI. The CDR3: CASSNAGPPSYEQYF. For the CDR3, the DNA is TGTGCCAGCTCAAATGCGGGACCCCCGTCCTACGAGCAGTACTTC.

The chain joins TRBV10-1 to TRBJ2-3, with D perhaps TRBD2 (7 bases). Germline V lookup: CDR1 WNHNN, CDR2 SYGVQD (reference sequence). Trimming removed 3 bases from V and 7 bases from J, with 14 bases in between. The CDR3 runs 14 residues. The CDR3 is CASSERGGGNTQYF. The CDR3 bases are TGCGCCAGCAGTGAAAGGGGGGGCGGTAATACGCAGTATTTT.

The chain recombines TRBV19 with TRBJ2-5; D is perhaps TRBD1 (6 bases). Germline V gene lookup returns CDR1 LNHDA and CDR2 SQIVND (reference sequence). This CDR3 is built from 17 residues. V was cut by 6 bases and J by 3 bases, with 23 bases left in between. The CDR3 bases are TGTGCCAGTAGAAGTGGGGGACACGACTTAGGAAAAGAGACCCAGTACTTC. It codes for CASRSGGHDLGKETQYF.

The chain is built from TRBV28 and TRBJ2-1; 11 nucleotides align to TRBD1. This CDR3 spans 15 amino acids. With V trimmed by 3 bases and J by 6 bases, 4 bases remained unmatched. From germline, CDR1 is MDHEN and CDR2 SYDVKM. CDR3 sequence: CASSFSGTGGNEQFF. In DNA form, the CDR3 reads TGTGCCAGCAGTTTTTCCGGGACAGGGGGCAATGAGCAGTTCTTC.

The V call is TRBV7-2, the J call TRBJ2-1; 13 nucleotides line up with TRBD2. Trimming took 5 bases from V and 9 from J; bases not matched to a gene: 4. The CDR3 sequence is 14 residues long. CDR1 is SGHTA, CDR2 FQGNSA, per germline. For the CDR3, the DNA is TGTGCCAGCAGCCCGGGACTAGCGGGATTTGAGCAGTTCTTC. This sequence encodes CASSPGLAGFEQFF. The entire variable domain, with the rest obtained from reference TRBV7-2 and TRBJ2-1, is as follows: GAGVSQSPSNKVTEKGKDVELRCDPISGHTALYWYRQSLGQGLEFLIYFQGNSAPDKSGLPSDRFSAERTGGSVSTLTIQRTQQEDSAVYLCASSPGLAGFEQFFGPGTRLTVL.

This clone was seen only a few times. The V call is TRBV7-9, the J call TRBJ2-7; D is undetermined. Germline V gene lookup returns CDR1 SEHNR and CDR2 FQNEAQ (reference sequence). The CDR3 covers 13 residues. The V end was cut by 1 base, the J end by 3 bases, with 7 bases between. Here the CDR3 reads CASSLGPRYEQYF. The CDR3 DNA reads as TGTGCCAGCAGCTTAGGGCCCCGCTACGAGCAGTACTTC.

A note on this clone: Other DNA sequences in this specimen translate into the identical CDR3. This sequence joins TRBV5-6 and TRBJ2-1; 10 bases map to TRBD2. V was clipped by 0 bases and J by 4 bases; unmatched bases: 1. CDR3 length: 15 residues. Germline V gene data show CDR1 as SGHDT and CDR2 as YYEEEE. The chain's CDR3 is CASSLGTSGYNEQFF. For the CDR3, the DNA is TGTGCCAGCAGCTTGGGGACTAGCGGTTACAATGAGCAGTTCTTC.

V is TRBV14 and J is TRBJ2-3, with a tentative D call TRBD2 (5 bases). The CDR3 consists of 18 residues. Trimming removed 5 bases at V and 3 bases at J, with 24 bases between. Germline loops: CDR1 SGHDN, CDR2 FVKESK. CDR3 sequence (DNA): TGTGCCAGCAGCGCGACTGAGACCCTAGCAGGCGGAACAGATACGCAGTATTTT. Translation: CASSATETLAGGTDTQYF.